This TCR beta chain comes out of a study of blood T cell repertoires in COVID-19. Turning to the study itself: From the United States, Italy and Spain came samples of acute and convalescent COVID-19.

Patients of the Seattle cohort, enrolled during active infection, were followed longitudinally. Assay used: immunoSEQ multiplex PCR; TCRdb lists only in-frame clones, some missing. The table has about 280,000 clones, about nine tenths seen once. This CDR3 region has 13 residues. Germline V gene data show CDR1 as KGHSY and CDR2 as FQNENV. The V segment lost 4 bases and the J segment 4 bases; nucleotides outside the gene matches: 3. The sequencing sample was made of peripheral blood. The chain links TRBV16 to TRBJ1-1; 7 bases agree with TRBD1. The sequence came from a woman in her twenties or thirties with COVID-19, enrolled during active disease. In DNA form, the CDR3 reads TGTGCCAGCAGCCCATGGGACAGCACTGAAGCTTTCTTT. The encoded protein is CASSPWDSTEAFF.